Below are 25 T cell receptor beta chains sequenced from a single sample in a study of shared clonotypes between healthy human individuals. Produced via immunoSEQ multiplex PCR; TCRdb's table is partial and in-frame only. Of over a million clones listed, 78% were seen once; the top ten hold 0.5% to 0.65%. Sequences were obtained from memory CD4+ T cells from PBMCs. Subset specified: CD45RA-negative fraction. The source is a man between 18 and 35 years old in good health. Some clones in this sample may be carry-over from other donors' samples.

This chain uses TRBV27 with TRBJ2-7, with D tentatively TRBD1 (7 bases). The CDR3 runs 17 residues. V lost 2 bases and J 1 base, leaving 18 bases between the germline ends. Germline V CDR1 and CDR2: MNHEY, SMNVEV (reference sequence). The CDR3 region has the DNA TGTGCCAGCAGTTTAAGACAGGGTTGGGGGGCTTCCTACGAGCAGTACTTC. It translates to CASSLRQGWGASYEQYF.

For this clone: The sample carries other DNA sequences with the same CDR3. The V and J genes are TRBV28 and TRBJ2-5; no firm D call. The V and J ends lost 2 bases and 2 bases respectively, with 3 bases between them. The germline CDR1 and CDR2 sequences are MDHEN and SYDVKM. The length of the CDR3 is 12 residues. CDR3 sequence (DNA): TGTGCCAGCAGTTTAACTCAAGAGACCCAGTACTTC. Protein: CASSLTQETQYF.

The chain joins TRBV11-3 to TRBJ2-1, with unresolved D. V was clipped by 0 bases and J by 9 bases, with 3 bases between them. CDR3 length equals 11 residues. From germline, CDR1 is SGHNT and CDR2 YENEEA. The CDR3 region has the DNA TGTGCCAGCAGCTTAGAAGCTGAGCAGTTCTTC. Its protein is CASSLEAEQFF.

This clone was counted a single time. This chain uses TRBV29-1 with TRBJ2-5; D possibly corresponds to TRBD1 (6 bases). Germline loops: CDR1 SQVTM, CDR2 ANQGSEA. The CDR3 runs 14 residues. V was shortened by 6 bases and J by 5 bases, with 19 bases between the two germline ends. The CDR3 DNA sequence: TGCAGCGTGCTCGAACAGGGTCTCACGGAGACCCAGTACTTC. It codes for CSVLEQGLTETQYF.

The V call is TRBV6-6, the J call TRBJ1-2; D remains ambiguous. Trimming took off 2 bases at V and 3 bases at J, with 4 bases between the two ends. The germline V gene has CDR1 MNHNY and CDR2 SVGAGI (reference sequence). The CDR3 spans 12 residues. In DNA form, the CDR3 reads TGTGCCAGCAGTTACGAGGACTATGGCTACACCTTC. Translating it yields CASSYEDYGYTF.

The rearrangement links TRBV7-6 to TRBJ2-3; TRBD2 aligns across 11 bases. CDR3 size: 16 residues. Germline V CDR1 and CDR2: SGHVS, FNYEAQ. Trimming removed 3 bases from V and 2 bases from J; junction bases left unmatched: 4. The CDR3 DNA follows: TGTGCCAGCAGCTTGAGGACTAGCGGGTCCACAGATACGCAGTATTTT. This sequence encodes CASSLRTSGSTDTQYF. Full variable domain (outside the CDR3, taken from reference TRBV7-6 and TRBJ2-3): GAGVSQSPRYKVTKRGQDVALRCDPISGHVSLYWYRQALGQGPEFLTYFNYEAQQDKSGLPNDRFSAERPEGSISTLTIQRTEQRDSAMYRCASSLRTSGSTDTQYFGPGTRLTVL.

The chain joins TRBV6-1 to TRBJ1-1; 10 bases match TRBD1. This CDR3 has 15 residues. Germline-derived CDR1 and CDR2 are MNHNS and SASEGT. The V segment lost 5 bases and the J segment 3 bases; nucleotides outside the gene matches: 6. The CDR3 bases are TGTGCCAGCAGTTGGACCGGGACAGGGGACACTGAAGCTTTCTTT. Encoded protein: CASSWTGTGDTEAFF.

This chain joins TRBV28 and TRBJ2-1; TRBD2 aligns across 12 bases. CDR3 length: 20 amino acids. Per the germline V gene, CDR1 is MDHEN and CDR2 is SYDVKM. After removal of 4 bases from V and 8 bases from J, the junction contained 21 bases not matched to a gene. The CDR3 nucleotides are TGTGCCAGCAGTTCCCTCCGGCCCCCTAGCGGGAGGGCCATTGGGTATGAGCAGTTCTTC. It codes for CASSSLRPPSGRAIGYEQFF.

This chain joins TRBV5-1 and TRBJ2-7; 9 bases agree with TRBD2. Looked up from germline, CDR1 is SGHRS and CDR2 is YFSETQ. Trimming cost V 0 bases and J 5 bases; bases outside gene matches: 9. This CDR3 has 16 amino acids. The CDR3 sequence: CASSLALASGIDEQYF. In DNA form, the CDR3 reads TGCGCCAGCAGCTTGGCGCTGGCTAGCGGGATCGACGAGCAGTACTTC.

This rearrangement joins TRBV28 to TRBJ1-2; 7 positions agree with TRBD1. V shed 3 bases and J 10 bases; nucleotides not matched to a gene: 8. Germline values: CDR1 MDHEN, CDR2 SYDVKM. This CDR3 has 13 residues. CDR3 residues: CASSFPQQGYYTF. CDR3 coding DNA: TGTGCCAGCAGTTTTCCACAACAGGGGTACTACACCTTC.

The chain is built from TRBV5-1 and TRBJ1-2; D may be TRBD1 (5 bases). There are 15 residues in the CDR3. V was shortened by 0 bases and J by 5 bases, with 14 bases between the two germline ends. Germline-derived CDR1 and CDR2 are SGHRS and YFSETQ. CDR3 in DNA: TGCGCCAGCAGCTTGGTAGACAGCCTCGCTTATGGCTACACCTTC. This codes for CASSLVDSLAYGYTF. The full variable domain, its missing parts supplied by reference TRBV5-1 and TRBJ1-2, is KAGVTQTPRYLIKTRGQQVTLSCSPISGHRSVSWYQQTPGQGLQFLFEYFSETQRNKGNFPGRFSGRQFSNSRSEMNVSTLELGDSALYLCASSLVDSLAYGYTFGSGTRLTVV.

The V gene is TRBV28, the J gene TRBJ1-5; D gene unclear. CDR3 length equals 17 residues. CDR1 is MDHEN, CDR2 SYDVKM, per germline. V gave up 5 bases and J gave up 1 base, with 18 bases separating them. The CDR3 DNA reads as TGTGCCAGCAGTCACCTGACAACCCCATCCAGCAATCAGCCCCAGCATTTT. Amino acid sequence: CASSHLTTPSSNQPQHF.

The rearrangement links TRBV7-3 to TRBJ2-1, with 11 bases fitting TRBD2. The CDR3 totals 15 residues. With 5 bases clipped from V and 6 bases from J, the junction kept 6 bases outside the gene matches. Germline CDR1 is SGHTA and CDR2 is FQGTGA. CDR3 sequence: CASSPRLAGSNEQFF. CDR3 DNA sequence: TGTGCCAGCAGCCCCCGACTAGCGGGATCCAATGAGCAGTTCTTC.

The chain is built from TRBV23-1 and TRBJ2-7; TRBD2 agrees at 8 bases. TRBV23-1 is filed as an ORF, its function uncertain. V lost 2 bases to trimming and J lost 0 bases; unmatched junction nucleotides: 9. The CDR3 is 17 residues long. The CDR3 loop reads CASSQRGVAGPSYEQYF. DNA of the CDR3: TGCGCCAGCAGTCAACGCGGGGTAGCGGGACCCTCCTACGAGCAGTACTTC.

This chain connects TRBV28 to TRBJ1-1; 10 bases are a match to TRBD1. This CDR3 spans 16 amino acids. Germline loops: CDR1 MDHEN, CDR2 SYDVKM. J lost 10 bases, V lost 7 bases, and 18 bases had no gene match. The CDR3 DNA follows: TGTGCCAGCACCCCGGAGGACAGGGGGTTAGTCGGAGGAGCTTTCTTT. Translating it yields CASTPEDRGLVGGAFF.

The chain combines TRBV28 with TRBJ1-4; no firm D call. CDR1 and CDR2 (germline): MDHEN, SYDVKM. The CDR3 contains 13 residues. Trimming took off 11 bases at V and 9 bases at J, with 19 bases between the two ends. The CDR3 nucleotides read TGTGCCTGTATGGCGACAATCAATAAAAAACTGTTTTTT. Encoded protein: CACMATINKKLFF.

This rearrangement joins TRBV19 to TRBJ1-5; D remains ambiguous. The ends were cut back, 3 bases at V and 2 bases at J, with 8 bases in the middle. This CDR3 contains 14 residues. Germline V gene data show CDR1 as LNHDA and CDR2 as SQIVND (reference sequence). CDR3 sequence reads: CASSIGDGNQPQHF. The CDR3 nucleotides are TGTGCCAGTAGTATCGGTGACGGCAATCAGCCCCAGCATTTT. Combining the CDR3 with reference TRBV19 and TRBJ1-5 gives the whole variable domain DGGITQSPKYLFRKEGQNVTLSCEQNLNHDAMYWYRQDPGQGLRLIYYSQIVNDFQKGDIAEGYSVSREKKESFPLTVTSAQKNPTAFYLCASSIGDGNQPQHFGDGTRLSIL.

The chain employs TRBV2 and TRBJ2-3; D remains unclear. CDR1 and CDR2 (germline): SNHLY, FYNNEI. Trimming cost V 7 bases and J 6 bases, with 14 bases left between them. This CDR3 spans 13 amino acids. CDR3 amino acids: CASTWVSRDTQYF. CDR3 sequence (DNA): TGTGCCAGCACGTGGGTAAGCCGGGATACGCAGTATTTT.

This rearrangement joins TRBV2 to TRBJ1-2, with TRBD1 matching 8 bases. The V segment lost 8 bases and the J segment 4 bases; nucleotides outside the gene matches: 12. Germline V gene sequence: CDR1 SNHLY, CDR2 FYNNEI. This CDR3 has 15 amino acids. The CDR3 spells CASVTTTGGGYGYTF. In DNA form, the CDR3 reads TGTGCCAGCGTTACTACCACAGGGGGAGGCTATGGCTACACCTTC. The full variable domain, in which reference TRBV2 and TRBJ1-2 provide the parts outside the CDR3, is EPEVTQTPSHQVTQMGQEVILRCVPISNHLYFYWYRQILGQKVEFLVSFYNNEISEKSEIFDDQFSVERPDGSNFTLKIRSTKLEDSAMYFCASVTTTGGGYGYTFGSGTRLTVV.

Turning to this clone: Other nucleotide sequences from this sample produce the same CDR3. This chain uses TRBV6-5 with TRBJ2-7; perhaps TRBD1 as D (5 bases). The V gene lost 8 bases and the J gene lost 2 bases, with 10 bases spanning the gap. Per germline, CDR1 MNHEY and CDR2 SVGAGI. The CDR3 is 12 amino acids. The chain's CDR3 is CASRLGPYEQYF. The CDR3 DNA follows: TGTGCCAGCCGCCTGGGGCCCTACGAGCAGTACTTC.

The rearrangement links TRBV5-1 to TRBJ2-3, with D possibly TRBD2 on 6 matching bases. The V gene lost 0 bases and the J gene lost 3 bases, with 14 bases spanning the gap. Germline assignment: CDR1 SGHRS and CDR2 YFSETQ. The CDR3 spans 16 residues. In nucleotides, the CDR3 is TGCGCCAGCAGCTTGGTATCCGGGAGTGCTACAGATACGCAGTATTTT. Translated, it gives CASSLVSGSATDTQYF.

V gene TRBV19 combines with J gene TRBJ2-5, with unresolved D. CDR3 length equals 13 residues. CDR1 is LNHDA, CDR2 SQIVND, per germline (reference sequence). The V end lost 2 bases, the J end lost 2 bases, and 6 bases lay between the germline ends. The CDR3 region is CASSIPGQETQYF. The CDR3 DNA sequence: TGTGCCAGTAGTATACCAGGTCAAGAGACCCAGTACTTC.

This chain joins TRBV4-3 and TRBJ2-5, with D hard to call. Between the trimmed V and J ends, which lost 0 bases and 7 bases, there was a span of 12 bases. The CDR3 runs to 14 residues. Germline V gene data show CDR1 as LGHNA and CDR2 as YSLEER. The CDR3 DNA is TGCGCCAGCAGCCAAGATTCGGGCGTTGGGACCCAGTACTTC. It encodes CASSQDSGVGTQYF.

Details on this clone: One base away lies a much larger clone, so this may be a sequencing read error. The same CDR3 arises from other DNA sequences in this sample as well. The V and J genes are TRBV15 and TRBJ2-7; D call uncertain. The germline CDR1 and CDR2 sequences are LNHNV and YYDKDF (reference sequence). Trimming left V 0 bases short and J 2 bases short, with 2 bases between. The CDR3 is 12 residues long. The CDR3 DNA is TGTGCCACCAGCAGAGATACCTACGAGCAGTACTTC. This codes for CATSRDTYEQYF. Together with reference TRBV15 and TRBJ2-7, the CDR3 gives the full variable domain: DAMVIQNPRYQVTQFGKPVTLSCSQTLNHNVMYWYQQKSSQAPKLLFHYYDKDFNNEADTPDNFQSRRPNTSFCFLDIRSPGLGDTAMYLCATSRDTYEQYFGPGTRLTVT.

Of note for this clone: A single base separates this from a much larger clone, so it may be a read error. This chain uses TRBV30 with TRBJ1-4; D call uncertain. Germline assignment: CDR1 GTSNPN and CDR2 SVGIG (reference sequence). Trimming cost V 3 bases and J 7 bases, with 21 bases left between them. This CDR3 spans 16 amino acids. CDR3 sequence (DNA): TGTGCCTGGAGAGCCCTCATCGGGTCTCGGAGTGAAAAACTGTTTTTT. Protein product: CAWRALIGSRSEKLFF.